A single sample is the source of the 2 T cell receptor beta chains below, sequenced in a study of human T cells and chemical hapten exposure. TCRdb re-called the RACE reads with MiXCR, one entry per CDR3 protein. The sample has under 300,000 distinct CDR3 sequences, 7.5% to 9% seen once; the top ten hold about 2.1%. The time point here: pre-sensitization, week 0. Sample treatment: therapeutic diphenylcyclopropenone sensitization with weekly scalp DPC. The sequencing here drew on whole blood, taken in connection with sensitization to the hapten diphenylcyclopropenone (DPC). These receptors originate from a woman between 40 and 50 years old with alopecia areata. Some clones in this sample may be carry-over from other donors' samples.

This clonotype appeared a few times. The rearrangement uses TRBV5-5 and TRBJ2-1; 9 bases are shared with TRBD2. The CDR3 is 18 amino acids. Germline loops: CDR1 SGHKS, CDR2 YYEKEE (reference sequence). V lost 1 base, J lost 1 base, and 9 bases stayed unmatched. CDR3 bases: TGTGCCAGCAGCTTGAGTCTAGCGGGAAGACCATCCTACAATGAGCAGTTCTTC. Encoded protein: CASSLSLAGRPSYNEQFF.

This clonotype was seen more than once but under ten times. This chain joins TRBV6-1 and TRBJ2-6, with D maybe TRBD1 (5 bases). The CDR3 contains 15 residues. CDR1 and CDR2 from the germline V gene are MNHNS and SASEGT. V lost 6 bases and J 4 bases, leaving 13 bases between the germline ends. The CDR3 reads CASRSGMSGANVLTF. For the CDR3, the DNA is TGTGCCAGCAGGTCAGGGATGTCAGGGGCCAACGTCCTGACTTTC.